This TCR beta chain was documented in a study of T cells in localized non-small cell lung cancer (dated by TCRdb to the early 2020s). For context, the study as a whole: T cell repertoires of 200 to 250 early-stage NSCLC patients were analyzed, with tumors being compared against uninvolved tumor-adjacent lungs. The cohort comprised roughly 220 treatment-naïve NSCLC patients with resected, localized lung tumors. A mean age of 66.3 years was recorded for the NSCLC patients, of whom approximately 130 were male and more than 85 were female. On the study overall, not on this receptor specifically: Of the top 100 tumor clones, a median of 57 were detected in paired uninvolved adjacent lung; about 28 were also among that lung's top 100. Because multi-region sequencing of the tumors was not done, intratumor heterogeneity could not be ruled out. Higher T cell density in blood was associated with longer overall survival, whereas higher clonality in adjacent lung was associated with shorter survival. Uninvolved tumor-adjacent lung showed the highest T cell clonality, higher than tumor, which suggests more focused antigenic responses in the uninvolved tumor-adjacent lung. Since the design was exploratory, TCR variables were selected using unadjusted p-values with no false-discovery rate correction.

TCR beta CDR3 regions were sequenced from DNA using the immunoSEQ Assay. Per the original workflow: T cell density was computed as TCR beta template counts normalized to usable DNA estimated by amplifying housekeeping genes. Richness was estimated with the preseqR package, extrapolating to 400,000 templates for PBMC samples and 120,000 templates for tissue samples. Clonality was calculated as one minus Pielou's evenness. Tissue-enriched TCRs were identified by differential abundance testing using productive amino-acid clonotypes, minimum total count 5 and alpha 0.1. The Jaccard Index and the Morisita Overlap Index were used to quantify repertoire overlap between compartments. GLIPH grouped TCR beta CDR3s together with public tetramer-defined viral CDR3s, and a viral motif had to include at least three viral sequences and show V-gene enrichment. Sourced from immuneACCESS, this table was stored by TCRdb with only in-frame sequences that have V and J called. A share of the clones is absent; for the studies checked, an unresolved V gene accounts for under half, and the remainder has no known explanation. V, J and clone size were drawn from that table, and D and trimming were deduced from the DNA. The sample table lists about 30,000 clones, approximately 90% of them with a count of one. 6.5% to 8% of the sample comes from the top ten.

At diagnosis, tumor, uninvolved tumor-adjacent lung and peripheral blood were collected and then preserved as a mix of FFPE and fresh-frozen material. Blood samples were analyzed as peripheral blood mononuclear cells for TCR repertoire profiling. CDR1 and CDR2 are drawn from the germline V gene (reference sequence): MNHNY, SVGAGI. Trimming at the junction amounts to 7 bases on V and 3 bases on J, and the germline ends lie 8 bases apart. The CDR3 measures 12 amino acids from cysteine to phenylalanine. Only the CDR3 part of the read is kept: 36 bases, read in frame from the first base. Turning to this clone: Its recognized antigen is unknown. Base qualities are not provided; no much larger clone lies one nucleotide away.

The sequence came from a male donor aged 60 or over with stage I lung adenocarcinoma. This sample comprised peripheral blood, obtained before any cancer treatment. The chain couples TRBV6-6 to TRBJ2-3; no D gene can be assigned with confidence. CDR3 loop: CASTPTTDTQYF. The DNA is as follows: TGTGCCAGCACCCCGACTACAGATACGCAGTATTTT.